A selection of T cell receptor beta chains follows, all from one sample in a study of response to subunit inactivated influenza vaccine. MiXCR, run by TCRdb on the RT-PCR reads, gives a single entry per CDR3 protein. The data hold about half a million distinct CDR3 sequences, with 25% observed a single time. Sequences were derived from CD4+ T cells sorted from PBMCs, sampled more than 4 days after vaccination. Receptors originate from a man aged 50-60 years who received an inactivated influenza vaccine. Both conserved end residues are trimmed from each CDR3. The order of the fields is D gene, V gene, CDR3 protein. A D gene is named only where the DNA matches it firmly.

>-|TRBV3-1
ASSQVRGGETQY
>TRBD2|TRBV10-3
AISVWLAGTGRQY
>TRBD2|TRBV6-2/TRBV6-3
ASSTSGRDVDTQY
>-|TRBV10-1
ASSDRTSSYNEQF
>TRBD1|TRBV3-1
AFLRDRGVYEQF
>-|TRBV25-1
ASRGTGSEKLF
>TRBD1|TRBV6-1
ASSSGQWAEQY
>-|TRBV29-1
SVGLVIAGELF
>-|TRBV20-1
SASGPSYNEQF
>-|TRBV12-3/TRBV12-4
ASSTRGGSNEQY
>-|TRBV5-1
ASSPGWGDQEKLF
>-|TRBV20-1
SARETGTRPLRAGELF
>-|TRBV7-6
ASSLESSRASNEQF
>TRBD2|TRBV29-1
SVESAAGGSRHEQY
>-|TRBV29-1
SVAGGVNTEAF
>TRBD2|TRBV5-1
ASRPTSGSSYEQY
>TRBD2|TRBV20-1
SVILAGVDDEQF
>-|TRBV7-2
ASSLGSGAVEQY
>-|TRBV5-1
ASRTGTRSTQETQY
>-|TRBV11-1
ASSQVRWGEQF
>TRBD2|TRBV5-1
ASKVAGRSTDTQY
>-|TRBV7-9
ASSATFSGANVLT